This TCR beta chain was recovered during a study of beta chain features in type 1 diabetes. Whole-study findings and limits: A moderate, significant TCRB CDR3 shortening appeared in type 1 diabetes across four CD4+ subsets. Patients showed naive, central memory and Treg TCRB repertoires that appeared more similar than those of healthy donors.

Comment on this clone: Its antigen remains unidentified.

Every sorted population was more than 98% pure. Every bit of the isolated RNA underwent reverse transcription, so sequencing read expressed TCRB transcripts. It was found that naive, central memory and regulatory T cell samples averaged about 3.4 million reads. Clones were read by immunoSEQ multiplex PCR, and TCRdb kept only the in-frame ones, dropping some. Counted here are hundreds of thousands of clones, over 7% occurring once; the ten biggest clones make up about 1%. Trimming stripped 4 bases from V and 0 bases from J, with 13 bases between. Germline CDR1 and CDR2: MDHEN and SYDVKM. The CDR3 sequence is 16 residues long.

Sequencing was carried out using central memory CD4+ T cells from blood. The chain carries TRBV28 and TRBJ1-5; D possibly corresponds to TRBD1 (5 bases). This receptor was obtained from a man aged 25-45 years with type 1 diabetes. The CDR3 coding sequence is TGTGCCAGCAGTTCTCCCGCGGGGACTAGCAATCAGCCCCAGCATTTT. Translating it yields CASSSPAGTSNQPQHF.